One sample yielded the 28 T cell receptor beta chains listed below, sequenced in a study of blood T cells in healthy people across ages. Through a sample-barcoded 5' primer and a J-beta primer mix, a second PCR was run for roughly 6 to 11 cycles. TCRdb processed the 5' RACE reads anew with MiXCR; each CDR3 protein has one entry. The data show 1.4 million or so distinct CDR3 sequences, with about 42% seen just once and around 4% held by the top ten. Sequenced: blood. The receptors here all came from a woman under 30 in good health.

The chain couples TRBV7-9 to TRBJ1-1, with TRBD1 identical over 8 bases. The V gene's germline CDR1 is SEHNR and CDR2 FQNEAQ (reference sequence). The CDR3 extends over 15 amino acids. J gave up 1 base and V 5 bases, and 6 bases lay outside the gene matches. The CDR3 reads CASSGGQEKNTEAFF. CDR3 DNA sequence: TGTGCCAGCAGCGGGGGACAGGAGAAGAACACTGAAGCTTTCTTT.

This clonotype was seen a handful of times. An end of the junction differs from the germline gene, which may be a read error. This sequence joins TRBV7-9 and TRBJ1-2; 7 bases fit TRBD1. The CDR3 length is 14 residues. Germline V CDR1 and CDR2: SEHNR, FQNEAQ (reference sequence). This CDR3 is CASSVAIDRDGYTF. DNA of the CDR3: TGTGCCAGCAGCGTAGCTATCGACAGGGATGGCTACACCTTC.

DNA of the CDR3: TGCGCCAGCAGCCAAGATAAGAGGGACACAGCCTACGAGCAGTACTTC. This translates into CASSQDKRDTAYEQYF. The chain combines TRBV4-3 with TRBJ2-7; weak D call: TRBD1 (6 bases). This CDR3 has 16 amino acids. Looked up from germline, CDR1 is LGHNA and CDR2 is YSLEER. Trimming left V 0 bases short and J 2 bases short, with 14 bases between.

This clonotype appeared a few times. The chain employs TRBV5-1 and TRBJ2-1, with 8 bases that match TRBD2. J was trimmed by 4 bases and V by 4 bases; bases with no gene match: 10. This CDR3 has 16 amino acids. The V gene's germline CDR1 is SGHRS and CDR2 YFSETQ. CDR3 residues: CASSPRAASGYNEQFF. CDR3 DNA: TGCGCCAGCAGCCCAAGGGCGGCTAGCGGGTACAATGAGCAGTTCTTC.

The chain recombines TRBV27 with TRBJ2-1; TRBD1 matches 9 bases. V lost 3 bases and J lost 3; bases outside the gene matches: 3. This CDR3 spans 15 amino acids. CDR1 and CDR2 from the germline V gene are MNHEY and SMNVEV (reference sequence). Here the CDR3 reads CASSLDRGYYNEQFF. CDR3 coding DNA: TGTGCCAGCAGTTTGGACAGGGGATACTACAATGAGCAGTTCTTC.

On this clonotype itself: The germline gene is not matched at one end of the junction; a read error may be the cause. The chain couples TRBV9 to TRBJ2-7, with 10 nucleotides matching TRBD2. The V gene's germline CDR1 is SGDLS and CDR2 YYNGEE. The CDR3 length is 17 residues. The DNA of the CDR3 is TGCGCCAGCAGCGGCAACTCCGGGACTAGCGTCTACAATGAGCAGTACTTC. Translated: CASSGNSGTSVYNEQYF.

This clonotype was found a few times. Here the CDR3 reads CASSRGRLRSSFQETQYF. Here the CDR3 DNA reads TGTGCCAGCAGCCGAGGGAGGTTAAGGTCCTCGTTCCAAGAGACCCAGTACTTC. V usage is TRBV28 and J usage is TRBJ2-5, with a possible D match to TRBD2 (6 bases). CDR3 length equals 18 residues. CDR1 and CDR2 (germline): MDHEN, SYDVKM. Trimming pared 6 bases from V and 1 base from J, leaving 24 bases between.

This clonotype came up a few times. This CDR3 reads CASRLMFNQPQHF. The DNA for the CDR3 is TGTGCCAGCAGATTAATGTTCAATCAGCCCCAGCATTTT. The chain is built from TRBV28 and TRBJ1-5; D call uncertain. The CDR3 has 13 amino acids. The germline V gene encodes CDR1 MDHEN and CDR2 SYDVKM. Trimming stripped 6 bases from V and 3 bases from J, with 9 bases between.

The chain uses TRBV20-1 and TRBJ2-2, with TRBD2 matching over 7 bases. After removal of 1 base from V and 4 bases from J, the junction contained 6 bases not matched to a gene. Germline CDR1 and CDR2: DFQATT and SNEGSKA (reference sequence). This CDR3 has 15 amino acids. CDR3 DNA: TGCAGTGCTAGAGTAGCCGGGAGGTTCACCGGGGAGCTGTTTTTT. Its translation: CSARVAGRFTGELFF.

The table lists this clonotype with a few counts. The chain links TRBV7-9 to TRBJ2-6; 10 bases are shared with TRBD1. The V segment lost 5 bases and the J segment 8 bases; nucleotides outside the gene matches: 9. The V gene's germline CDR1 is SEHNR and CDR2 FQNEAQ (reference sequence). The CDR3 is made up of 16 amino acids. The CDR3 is CASSPWTGGRTNVLTF. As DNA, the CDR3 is TGTGCCAGCAGCCCCTGGACAGGGGGGCGGACCAACGTCCTGACTTTC.

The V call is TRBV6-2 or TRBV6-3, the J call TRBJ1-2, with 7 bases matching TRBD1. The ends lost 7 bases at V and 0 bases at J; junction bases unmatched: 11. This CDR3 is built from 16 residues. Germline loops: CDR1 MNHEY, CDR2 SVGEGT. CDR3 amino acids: CASTYLGDRANYGYTF. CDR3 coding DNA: TGTGCCAGCACCTACCTGGGGGACAGAGCTAACTATGGCTACACCTTC.

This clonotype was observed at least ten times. CDR3 DNA sequence: TGTGCCAGCAGTTACTCGGGGGGTACAGATACGCAGTATTTT. As protein: CASSYSGGTDTQYF. The J gene is TRBJ2-3, the V gene TRBV6-5, with a possible D match to TRBD2 (6 bases). Germline V gene data show CDR1 as MNHEY and CDR2 as SVGAGI. The germline V and J ends were trimmed by 0 bases and 3 bases, with 7 bases remaining between them. CDR3 length equals 14 residues.

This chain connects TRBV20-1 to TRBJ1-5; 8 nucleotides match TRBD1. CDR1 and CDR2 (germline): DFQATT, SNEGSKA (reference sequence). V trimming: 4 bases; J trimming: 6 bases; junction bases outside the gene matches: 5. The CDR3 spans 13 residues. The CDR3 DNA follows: TGCAGTGCTACCGACAGGGGAGGTCAGCCCCAGCATTTT. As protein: CSATDRGGQPQHF.

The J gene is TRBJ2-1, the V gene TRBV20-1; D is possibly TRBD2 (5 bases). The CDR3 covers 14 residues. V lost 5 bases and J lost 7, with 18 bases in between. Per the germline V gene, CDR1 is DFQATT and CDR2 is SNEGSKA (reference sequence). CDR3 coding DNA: TGCAGTGCTGACGCGGAGGACTGGGATAATGAGCAGTTCTTC. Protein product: CSADAEDWDNEQFF.

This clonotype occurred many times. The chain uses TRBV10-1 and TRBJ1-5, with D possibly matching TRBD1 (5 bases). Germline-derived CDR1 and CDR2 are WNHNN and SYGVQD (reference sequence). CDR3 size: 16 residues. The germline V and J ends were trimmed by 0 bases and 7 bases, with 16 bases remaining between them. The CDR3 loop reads CASSESRLGGGQPQHF. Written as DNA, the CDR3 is TGCGCCAGCAGTGAGTCGAGATTGGGGGGGGGACAGCCCCAGCATTTT.

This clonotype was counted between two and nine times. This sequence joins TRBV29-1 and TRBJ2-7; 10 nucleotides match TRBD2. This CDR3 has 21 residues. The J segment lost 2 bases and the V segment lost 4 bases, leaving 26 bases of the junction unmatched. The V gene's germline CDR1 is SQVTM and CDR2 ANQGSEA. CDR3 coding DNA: TGCAGCGTTGTTGCCCGACTAGCGGGCGGATTCCGCAGAATAAATCCCTACGAGCAGTACTTC. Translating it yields CSVVARLAGGFRRINPYEQYF.

CDR3 DNA: TGTGCCAGCAGCTCTAACGACAGGGGTGCAACTAATGAAAAACTGTTTTTT. Translated, it gives CASSSNDRGATNEKLFF. The rearrangement uses TRBV7-9 and TRBJ1-4, with 8 bases matching TRBD1. The ends lost 4 bases at V and 0 bases at J; junction bases unmatched: 7. The V gene's germline CDR1 is SEHNR and CDR2 FQNEAQ (reference sequence). The CDR3 runs 17 residues.

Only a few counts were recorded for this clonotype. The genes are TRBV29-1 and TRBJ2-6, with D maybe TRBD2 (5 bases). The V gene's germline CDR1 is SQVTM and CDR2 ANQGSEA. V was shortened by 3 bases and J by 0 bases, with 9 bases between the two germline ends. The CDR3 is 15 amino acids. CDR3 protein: CSVELGASGANVLTF. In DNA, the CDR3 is TGCAGCGTTGAGCTGGGAGCCTCTGGGGCCAACGTCCTGACTTTC.

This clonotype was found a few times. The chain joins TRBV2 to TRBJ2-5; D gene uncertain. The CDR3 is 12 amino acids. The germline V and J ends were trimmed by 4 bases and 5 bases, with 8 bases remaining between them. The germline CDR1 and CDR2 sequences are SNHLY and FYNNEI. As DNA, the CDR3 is TGTGCCAGCAGTGTCGCAGAGGAGACCCAGTACTTC. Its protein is CASSVAEETQYF.

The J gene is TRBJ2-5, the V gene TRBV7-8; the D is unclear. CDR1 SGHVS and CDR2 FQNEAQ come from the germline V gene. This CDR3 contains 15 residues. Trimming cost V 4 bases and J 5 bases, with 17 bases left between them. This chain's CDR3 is CASSSPTEGKETQYF. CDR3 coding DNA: TGTGCCAGCAGCTCCCCTACCGAAGGGAAGGAGACCCAGTACTTC.

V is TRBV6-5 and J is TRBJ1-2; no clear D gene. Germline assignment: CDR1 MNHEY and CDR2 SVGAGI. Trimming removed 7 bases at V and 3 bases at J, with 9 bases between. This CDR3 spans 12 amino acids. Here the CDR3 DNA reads TGTGCCAGCAAAGGGAGGGACTATGGCTACACCTTC. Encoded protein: CASKGRDYGYTF.

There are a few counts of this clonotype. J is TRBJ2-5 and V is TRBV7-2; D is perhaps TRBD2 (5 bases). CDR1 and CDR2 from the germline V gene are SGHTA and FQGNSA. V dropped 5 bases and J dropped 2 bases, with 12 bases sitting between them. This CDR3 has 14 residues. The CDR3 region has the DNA TGTGCCAGCAGCCATAGCGTCGAACAAGAGACCCAGTACTTC. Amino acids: CASSHSVEQETQYF.

The CDR3: CASSQIPSGQGLPTNEKLFF. CDR3 nucleotide sequence: TGCGCCAGCAGCCAGATCCCCTCCGGACAGGGCCTTCCAACTAATGAAAAACTGTTTTTT. The chain couples TRBV4-3 to TRBJ1-4; 8 bases are a match to TRBD1. The junction had 15 bases not matched to a gene; V was cut back by 3 bases and J by 0 bases. The CDR3 covers 20 residues. Per the germline V gene, CDR1 is LGHNA and CDR2 is YSLEER.

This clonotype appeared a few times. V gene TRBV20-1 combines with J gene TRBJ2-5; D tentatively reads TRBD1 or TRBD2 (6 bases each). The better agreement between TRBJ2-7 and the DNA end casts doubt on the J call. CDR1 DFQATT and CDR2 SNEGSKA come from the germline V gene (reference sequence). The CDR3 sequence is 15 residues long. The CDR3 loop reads CSARDRPRGLNEQYF. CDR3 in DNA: TGCAGTGCTAGAGATCGTCCACGGGGGCTTAACGAGCAGTACTTC.

The CDR3 protein is CASSSFPGAKMDTEAFF. The CDR3, as DNA: TGTGCCAGCAGCTCTTTCCCAGGGGCTAAGATGGACACTGAAGCTTTCTTT. V and J are TRBV7-2 and TRBJ1-1; tentatively, D is TRBD1 (6 bases). Trimming took off 4 bases at V and 3 bases at J, with 21 bases between the two ends. The germline V gene has CDR1 SGHTA and CDR2 FQGNSA. The CDR3 spans 17 residues.

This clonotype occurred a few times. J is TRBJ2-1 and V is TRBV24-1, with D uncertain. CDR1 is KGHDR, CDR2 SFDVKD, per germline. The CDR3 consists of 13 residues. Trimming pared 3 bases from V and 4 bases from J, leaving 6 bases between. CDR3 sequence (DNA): TGTGCCACCAGTGATGGACGGTACAATGAGCAGTTCTTC. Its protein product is CATSDGRYNEQFF.

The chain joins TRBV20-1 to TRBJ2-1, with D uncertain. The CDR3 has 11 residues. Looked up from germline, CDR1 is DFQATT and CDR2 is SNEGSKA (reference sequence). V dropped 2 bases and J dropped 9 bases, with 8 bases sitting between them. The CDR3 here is CSARFAPEQFF. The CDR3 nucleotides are TGCAGTGCTAGATTCGCCCCTGAGCAGTTCTTC.

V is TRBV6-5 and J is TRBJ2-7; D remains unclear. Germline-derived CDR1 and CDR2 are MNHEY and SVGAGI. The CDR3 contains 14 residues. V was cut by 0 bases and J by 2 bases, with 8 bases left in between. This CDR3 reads CASSYSASPYEQYF. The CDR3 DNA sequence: TGTGCCAGCAGTTACTCTGCCAGCCCCTACGAGCAGTACTTC.